This TCR beta chain appears in the sequencing data of a study of cytomegalovirus exposure and HLA in healthy donors. PCR employed 60 Vbeta and 13 Jbeta primers. Assay: immunoSEQ multiplex PCR; the TCRdb copy retains only in-frame clones and omits some. The data show some 150,000 clones, with approximately 80% seen just once and more than 1.5% held by the top ten. Concerning this clone: The junction differs from germline at one of its ends, possibly a read error.

Material for sequencing was PBMCs. This TCR derives from a woman between 18 and 30 years old in good health and CMV-seronegative.

In DNA, the CDR3 is TGTGCCAGCAGCTTGGGACAGGGGAAGGTCAATGGGCAGTTCTTC. Translating it yields CASSLGQGKVNGQFF. V and J are TRBV5-4 and TRBJ2-1, with 8 bases matching TRBD1. The CDR3 has 15 residues. CDR1 SGHNT and CDR2 YYREEE come from the germline V gene (reference sequence).